This T cell receptor beta chain was documented in a study of post-analysis software for immune sequencing data. Looking at the study overall: In terms of disease course, relapsing-remitting, secondary progressive and progressive-relapsing multiple sclerosis were included.

Germline CDR1 and CDR2: MNHEY and SVGEGT. The CDR3 covers 14 residues. Unmatched junction bases numbered 5, after V lost 6 bases and J lost 1 base. For this clonotype: The target antigen is unknown.

Built from TCR beta cDNA, the libraries had unique molecular identifiers in them. Input populations of about 0.9 to 10 million T cells gave rise to hundreds of thousands of cDNA molecules. One entry per CDR3 protein results from TCRdb running MiXCR on the PCR reads. The profile shows a few hundred thousand distinct CDR3 sequences, roughly 38% of them singletons. Overall study results and limits: In patients, TRBV5-6, TRBV5-1 and TRBV20-1 belonged to four or five TRBV segments found more frequently than in controls. The authors found that F measure strongly co-clustered same-batch samples. Diversity measured as normalized Chao1 was significantly lower in multiple sclerosis patients than in controls.

The chain couples TRBV6-2 or TRBV6-3 to TRBJ2-5, with 7 bases lining up with TRBD1. Sequencing was done on a sample of blood. This receptor was obtained from a girl aged 10 to 17 with multiple sclerosis. CDR3 DNA: TGTGCCAGCAGCTATACAGGGGTCCAAGAGACCCAGTACTTC. Residues: CASSYTGVQETQYF.